The source of this T cell receptor (beta chain) is a study of cytomegalovirus exposure and HLA in healthy donors. Overall study results and limits: Exclusion as indistinguishable affected some V segments, including TRBV6-2 and TRBV6-3. Sequencing probably produced one cluster of sequence variants that were highly shared. Later analysis indicated greater clonal expansion among HLA-associated TCR beta chains than among equally common other chains. It was taken for granted in presence/absence analyses that sequencing depth across donors was roughly uniform.

From germline, CDR1 is SGHRS and CDR2 YFSETQ. V was pared by 4 bases and J by 1 base, with 10 bases of the junction left unmatched. CDR3 size: 16 residues. Researchers ran the PCR with 60 Vbeta and 13 Jbeta primers. Clones were read by immunoSEQ multiplex PCR, and TCRdb kept only the in-frame ones, dropping some. The table lists some 110,000 clones. Comments on this clone: Its antigen is unknown.

The sample taken for sequencing was PBMCs. The chain links TRBV5-1 to TRBJ1-1, with 7 bases identical to TRBD1. This TCR was sampled from a man aged 25-45 years in good health and CMV-seronegative. The CDR3 nucleotides read TGCGCCAGCAGCGCTCAATCCGGGACAGAGAACACTGAAGCTTTCTTT. This translates into CASSAQSGTENTEAFF.